The 16 T cell receptor beta chains reported below all come from one sample, sequenced in a study of blood T cell repertoires in COVID-19. Data came from immunoSEQ multiplex PCR; TCRdb stores just in-frame clones and leaves some out. The data contain some 70,000 clones, about 91% of them singletons. The sequenced sample was peripheral blood. Every receptor here comes from a human donor in a cohort sampled during active COVID-19.

The chain couples TRBV7-8 to TRBJ2-7; 9 bases align to TRBD1. The junction had 9 bases not matched to a gene; V was cut back by 1 base and J by 5 bases. Germline CDR1 and CDR2: SGHVS and FQNEAQ. The CDR3 covers 16 residues. The CDR3 spells CASSLVPGTGINEQYF. CDR3 sequence (DNA): TGTGCCAGCAGCTTAGTTCCTGGGACAGGGATAAACGAGCAGTACTTC.

The rearrangement links TRBV5-5 to TRBJ2-7; D might be TRBD2 (5 bases). From germline, CDR1 is SGHKS and CDR2 YYEKEE (reference sequence). The CDR3 extends over 14 amino acids. Between the trimmed V and J ends, which lost 3 bases and 3 bases, there was a span of 13 bases. The DNA of the CDR3 is TGTGCCAGCAGCTCGGGGTTGGGGAACTACGAGCAGTACTTC. Protein sequence: CASSSGLGNYEQYF.

The J gene is TRBJ2-1, the V gene TRBV27, with a possible D match to TRBD1 (5 bases). The germline V and J ends were trimmed by 1 base and 3 bases, with 10 bases remaining between them. CDR1 is MNHEY, CDR2 SMNVEV, per germline (reference sequence). The CDR3 is 15 residues long. Here the CDR3 DNA reads TGTGCCAGCAGTTTATACAGGAACCACTACAATGAGCAGTTCTTC. It encodes CASSLYRNHYNEQFF.

The chain recombines TRBV4-1 with TRBJ1-1; TRBD1 is a possible D gene (5 bases). The CDR3 contains 13 residues. V was cut by 4 bases and J by 3 bases, with 9 bases left in between. From germline, CDR1 is MGHRA and CDR2 YSYEKL. CDR3 nucleotides: TGCGCCAGCAGCCCGGGACTCCACACTGAAGCTTTCTTT. Amino acids: CASSPGLHTEAFF.

The chain joins TRBV19 to TRBJ2-4; D possibly corresponds to TRBD1 (6 bases). The CDR3 is 15 amino acids. Germline assignment: CDR1 LNHDA and CDR2 SQIVND (reference sequence). The V end lost 1 base, the J end lost 0 bases, and 7 bases lay between the germline ends. This CDR3 reads CASSIGDIAKNIQYF. CDR3 bases: TGTGCCAGTAGTATAGGGGACATAGCCAAAAACATTCAGTACTTC.

This clone was counted only a few times. The chain uses TRBV6-6 and TRBJ1-5; 7 nucleotides match TRBD1. This CDR3 is built from 17 residues. V gave up 5 bases and J gave up 3 bases; unmatched junction bases: 13. Germline V gene lookup returns CDR1 MNHNY and CDR2 SVGAGI (reference sequence). The CDR3 bases are TGTGCCAGCAGTCGCGCCGGGCGGGGACAGTCCAATCAGCCCCAGCATTTT. Its translation is CASSRAGRGQSNQPQHF.

The rearrangement uses TRBV28 and TRBJ2-1; D is ambiguous. The V end lost 1 base, the J end lost 9 bases, and 10 bases lay between the germline ends. This CDR3 has 13 residues. The germline CDR1 and CDR2 sequences are MDHEN and SYDVKM. The CDR3 spells CASSLLAPGEQFF. The CDR3 nucleotides are TGTGCCAGCAGTTTATTAGCCCCGGGTGAGCAGTTCTTC.

The chain is built from TRBV4-2 and TRBJ2-1, with 7 bases matching TRBD2. In germline, CDR1 is LGHNA, CDR2 YNFKEQ. After removal of 2 bases from V and 7 bases from J, the junction contained 2 bases not matched to a gene. CDR3 length equals 13 residues. The CDR3 region is CASSQRGGNEQFF. For the CDR3, the DNA is TGTGCCAGCAGCCAACGGGGAGGGAATGAGCAGTTCTTC.

The chain has TRBV19 and TRBJ1-5; D remains ambiguous. This CDR3 is 14 amino acids long. Germline-derived CDR1 and CDR2 are LNHDA and SQIVND (reference sequence). Between the trimmed V and J ends, which lost 1 base and 0 bases, there was a span of 4 bases. In DNA form, the CDR3 reads TGTGCCAGTAGTATAGGAGATAGCAATCAGCCCCAGCATTTT. This codes for CASSIGDSNQPQHF.

This rearrangement joins TRBV29-1 to TRBJ2-1, with D possibly matching TRBD2 (6 bases). CDR3 length: 13 amino acids. V lost 1 base to trimming and J lost 8 bases, with 12 bases between them. Germline CDR1 is SQVTM and CDR2 is ANQGSEA. In nucleotides, the CDR3 is TGCAGCGTTGAAGTCGGAGGGAACGATGAGCAGTTCTTC. Its translation: CSVEVGGNDEQFF.

The V gene is TRBV5-6, the J gene TRBJ1-1; the D gene is possibly TRBD1 (6 bases). The CDR3 is 16 amino acids. In germline, CDR1 is SGHDT, CDR2 YYEEEE. V lost 2 bases and J lost 2, with 16 bases in between. The CDR3 loop is CASSFGDRSVNTEAFF. In DNA, the CDR3 is TGTGCCAGCAGCTTTGGAGACAGGAGCGTAAACACTGAAGCTTTCTTT.

A few counts support this clone. The chain has TRBV9 and TRBJ2-7; 8 bases are a match to TRBD2. The CDR3 spans 14 residues. The germline V gene has CDR1 SGDLS and CDR2 YYNGEE. The V segment lost 4 bases and the J segment 7 bases; nucleotides outside the gene matches: 10. The DNA of the CDR3 is TGTGCCAGCAGCCCTCATGCGGGGGGAGGGGAGCAGTACTTC. This sequence encodes CASSPHAGGGEQYF.

DNA for the CDR3: TGCGCCAGCAGCCTCACCCCCGGCGGCTCATACGAGCAGTACTTC. Its translation is CASSLTPGGSYEQYF. This chain connects TRBV4-1 to TRBJ2-7; D not resolved. Trimming pared 4 bases from V and 4 bases from J, leaving 17 bases between. This CDR3 has 15 amino acids. The germline gives CDR1 MGHRA, CDR2 YSYEKL.

J is TRBJ2-1 and V is TRBV29-1; a possible D gene is TRBD1 (6 bases). This CDR3 comprises 12 residues. The V end lost 7 bases, the J end lost 4 bases, and 11 bases lay between the germline ends. Germline CDR1 reads SQVTM; CDR2 reads ANQGSEA. CDR3 DNA: TGCAGCGCCCGGGACAATTACAATGAGCAGTTCTTC. This encodes CSARDNYNEQFF.

The chain couples TRBV6-6 to TRBJ1-1; 10 positions match TRBD1. The trim removed 7 bases at V and 7 bases at J, leaving 15 bases unmatched. The CDR3 is 16 residues long. Germline V gene data show CDR1 as MNHNY and CDR2 as SVGAGI (reference sequence). This chain's CDR3 is CASISTTGTGAGEAFF. CDR3 nucleotides: TGTGCCAGCATTTCTACAACCGGGACAGGGGCTGGTGAAGCTTTCTTT.

The V call is TRBV7-2, the J call TRBJ2-3; weak D call: TRBD1 (6 bases). Trimming removed 6 bases from V and 2 bases from J, with 12 bases in between. The CDR3 sequence is 14 residues long. Germline CDR1 SGHTA, CDR2 FQGNSA. CDR3 nucleotides: TGTGCCAGCAGTAGACAGGAACTCACAGATACGCAGTATTTT. Translating it yields CASSRQELTDTQYF.